This T cell receptor (beta chain) is from a study of cytomegalovirus exposure and HLA in healthy donors. PCR primers comprised 60 Vbeta and 13 Jbeta primers. Data came from immunoSEQ multiplex PCR; TCRdb stores just in-frame clones and leaves some out. The sample shows 140,000 to 150,000 clones, around four fifths of them seen only once. The CDR3 consists of 14 residues. Germline CDR1 is MNHEY and CDR2 is SMNVEV (reference sequence). Trimming took 2 bases from V and 2 from J, leaving 10 bases between them. About this clone itself: The sample holds other DNA sequences that translate to the same CDR3.

Sequenced: PBMCs. The genes are TRBV27 and TRBJ2-7; a possible D gene is TRBD1 (6 bases). The TCR comes from a male donor in good health and CMV-seronegative. The CDR3 DNA reads as TGTGCCAGCAGTTTAACAGGGTCCCCCTACGAGCAGTACTTC. Residues: CASSLTGSPYEQYF.